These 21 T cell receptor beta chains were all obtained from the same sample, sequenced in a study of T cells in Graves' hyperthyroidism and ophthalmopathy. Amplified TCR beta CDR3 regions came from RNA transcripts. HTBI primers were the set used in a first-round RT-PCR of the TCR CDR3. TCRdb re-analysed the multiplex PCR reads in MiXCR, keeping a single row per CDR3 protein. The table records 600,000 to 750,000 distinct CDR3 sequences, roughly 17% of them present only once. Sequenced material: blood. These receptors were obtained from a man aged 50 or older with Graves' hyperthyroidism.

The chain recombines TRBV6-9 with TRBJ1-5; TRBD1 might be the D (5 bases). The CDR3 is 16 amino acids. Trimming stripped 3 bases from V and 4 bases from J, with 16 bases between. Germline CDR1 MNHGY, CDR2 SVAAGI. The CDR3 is CASSYPLQGRNQPQHF. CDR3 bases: TGTGCCAGCAGTTACCCGTTGCAGGGTCGAAATCAGCCCCAGCATTTT.

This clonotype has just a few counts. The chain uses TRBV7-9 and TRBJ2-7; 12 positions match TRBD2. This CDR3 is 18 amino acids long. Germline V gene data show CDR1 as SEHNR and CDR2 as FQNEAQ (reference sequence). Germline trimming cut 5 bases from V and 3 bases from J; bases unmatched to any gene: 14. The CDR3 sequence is CASSPQGSGLAGIYEQYF. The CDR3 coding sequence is TGTGCCAGCAGCCCTCAGGGCTCCGGACTAGCGGGAATCTACGAGCAGTACTTC.

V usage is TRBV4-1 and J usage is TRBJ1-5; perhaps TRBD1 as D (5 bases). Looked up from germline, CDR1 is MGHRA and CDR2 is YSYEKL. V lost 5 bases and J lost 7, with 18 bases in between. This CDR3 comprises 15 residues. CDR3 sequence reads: CASSAGTPARQPQHF. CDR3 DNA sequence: TGCGCCAGCAGCGCCGGGACCCCCGCGAGGCAGCCCCAGCATTTT.

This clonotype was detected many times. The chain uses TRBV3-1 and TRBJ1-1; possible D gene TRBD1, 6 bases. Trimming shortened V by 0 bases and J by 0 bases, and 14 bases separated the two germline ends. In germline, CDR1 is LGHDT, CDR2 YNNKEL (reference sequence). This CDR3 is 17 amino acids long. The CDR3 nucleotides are TGTGCCAGCAGCCAAGATCAGAGCGGGGGCATGAACACTGAAGCTTTCTTT. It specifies CASSQDQSGGMNTEAFF.

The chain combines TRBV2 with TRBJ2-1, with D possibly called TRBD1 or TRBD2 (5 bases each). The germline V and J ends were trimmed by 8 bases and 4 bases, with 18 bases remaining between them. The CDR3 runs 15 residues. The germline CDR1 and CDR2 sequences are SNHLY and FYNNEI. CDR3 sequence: CASLISGTLYNEQFF. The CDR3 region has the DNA TGTGCCAGCCTTATTTCCGGGACCCTATACAATGAGCAGTTCTTC.

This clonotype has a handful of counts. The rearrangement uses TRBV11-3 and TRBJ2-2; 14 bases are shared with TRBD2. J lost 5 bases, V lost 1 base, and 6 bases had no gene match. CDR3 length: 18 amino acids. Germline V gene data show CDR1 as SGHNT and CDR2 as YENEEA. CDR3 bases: TGTGCCAGCAGCTTAGCCACGGGACTAGCGGGAGTTACCGGGGAGCTGTTTTTT. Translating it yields CASSLATGLAGVTGELFF.

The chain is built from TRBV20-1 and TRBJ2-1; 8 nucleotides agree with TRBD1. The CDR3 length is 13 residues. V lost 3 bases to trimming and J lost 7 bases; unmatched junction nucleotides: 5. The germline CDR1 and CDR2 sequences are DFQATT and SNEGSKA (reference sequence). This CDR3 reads CSARRDRLNEQFF. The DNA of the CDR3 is TGCAGTGCTAGGCGGGACAGGCTTAATGAGCAGTTCTTC.

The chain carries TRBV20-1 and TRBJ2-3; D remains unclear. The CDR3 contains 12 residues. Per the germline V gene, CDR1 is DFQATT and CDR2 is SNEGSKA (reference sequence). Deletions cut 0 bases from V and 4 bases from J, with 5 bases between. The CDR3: CSAREVADTQYF. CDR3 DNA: TGCAGTGCTAGAGAAGTCGCAGATACGCAGTATTTT.

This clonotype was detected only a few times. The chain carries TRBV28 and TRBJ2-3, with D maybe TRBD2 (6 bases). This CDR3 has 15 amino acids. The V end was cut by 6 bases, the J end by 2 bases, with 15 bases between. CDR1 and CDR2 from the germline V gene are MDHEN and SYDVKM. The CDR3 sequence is CASSRWTKNTDTQYF. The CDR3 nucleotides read TGTGCCAGCAGCCGATGGACTAAAAACACAGATACGCAGTATTTT.

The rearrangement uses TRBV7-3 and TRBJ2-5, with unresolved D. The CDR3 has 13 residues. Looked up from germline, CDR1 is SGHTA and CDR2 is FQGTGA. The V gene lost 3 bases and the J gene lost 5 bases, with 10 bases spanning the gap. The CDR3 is CASSFNTGETQYF. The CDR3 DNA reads TGTGCCAGCAGCTTTAATACGGGCGAGACCCAGTACTTC. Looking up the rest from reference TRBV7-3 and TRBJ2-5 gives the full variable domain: GAGVSQTPSNKVTEKGKYVELRCDPISGHTALYWYRQSLGQGPEFLIYFQGTGAADDSGLPNDRFFAVRPEGSVSTLKIQRTERGDSAVYLCASSFNTGETQYFGPGTRLLVL.

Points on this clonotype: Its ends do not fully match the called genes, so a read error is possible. As DNA, the CDR3 is TGTGCCAGCAGAGGCCGGGACAGAACAAGCTCCTATAATGCACCCCTCCACTTT. Protein: CASRGRDRTSSYNAPLHF. The chain is built from TRBV9 and TRBJ1-6; 7 bases agree with TRBD1. Germline lookup yields CDR1 SGDLS and CDR2 YYNGEE. There are 18 residues in the CDR3.

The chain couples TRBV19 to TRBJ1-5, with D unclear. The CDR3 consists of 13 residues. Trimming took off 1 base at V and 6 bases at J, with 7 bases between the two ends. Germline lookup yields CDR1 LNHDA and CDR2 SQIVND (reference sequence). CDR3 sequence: CASSIGGVQPQHF. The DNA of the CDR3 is TGTGCCAGTAGTATAGGCGGAGTTCAGCCCCAGCATTTT.

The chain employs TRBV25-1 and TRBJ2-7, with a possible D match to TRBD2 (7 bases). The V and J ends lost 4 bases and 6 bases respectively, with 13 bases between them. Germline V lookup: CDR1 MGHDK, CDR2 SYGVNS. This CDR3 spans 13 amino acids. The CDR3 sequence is CASSAGGWGEQYF. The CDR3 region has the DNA TGTGCCAGCAGTGCGGGGGGCTGGGGCGAGCAGTACTTC.

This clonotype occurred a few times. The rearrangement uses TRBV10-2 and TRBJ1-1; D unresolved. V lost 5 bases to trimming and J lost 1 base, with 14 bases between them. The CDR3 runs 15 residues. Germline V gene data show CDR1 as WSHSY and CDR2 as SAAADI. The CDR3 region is CASSNPGLGNTEAFF. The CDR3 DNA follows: TGCGCCAGCAGTAACCCCGGGCTGGGGAACACTGAAGCTTTCTTT.

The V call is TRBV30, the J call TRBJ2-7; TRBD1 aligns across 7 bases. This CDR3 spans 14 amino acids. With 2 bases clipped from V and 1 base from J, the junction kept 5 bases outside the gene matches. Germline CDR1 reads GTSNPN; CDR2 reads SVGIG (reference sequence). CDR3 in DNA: TGTGCCTGGAGTTCTCGGACAGGATCCTACGAGCAGTACTTC. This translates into CAWSSRTGSYEQYF.

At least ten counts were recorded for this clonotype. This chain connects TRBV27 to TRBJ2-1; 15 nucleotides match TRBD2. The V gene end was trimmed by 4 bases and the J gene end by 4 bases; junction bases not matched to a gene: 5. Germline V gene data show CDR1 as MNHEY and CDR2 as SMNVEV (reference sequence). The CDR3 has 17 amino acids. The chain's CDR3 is CASSSPGLAGGYNEQFF. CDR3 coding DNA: TGTGCCAGCAGTTCCCCGGGACTAGCGGGAGGTTACAATGAGCAGTTCTTC.

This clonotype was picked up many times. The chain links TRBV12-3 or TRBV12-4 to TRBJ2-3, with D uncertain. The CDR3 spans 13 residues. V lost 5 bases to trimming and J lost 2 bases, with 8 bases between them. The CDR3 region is CASSPPPTDTQYF. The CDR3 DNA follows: TGTGCCAGCAGTCCTCCCCCCACAGATACGCAGTATTTT.

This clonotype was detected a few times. CDR3 coding DNA: TGTGCCAGCAGTTTCGACCTTCGACAGGGGGGAAAAACAGATACGCAGTATTTT. Translated, it gives CASSFDLRQGGKTDTQYF. The genes are TRBV6-2 or TRBV6-3 and TRBJ2-3, with TRBD1 matching over 9 bases. J lost 3 bases, V lost 4 bases, and 14 bases had no gene match. This CDR3 region has 18 residues. Germline V gene lookup returns CDR1 MNHEY and CDR2 SVGEGT.

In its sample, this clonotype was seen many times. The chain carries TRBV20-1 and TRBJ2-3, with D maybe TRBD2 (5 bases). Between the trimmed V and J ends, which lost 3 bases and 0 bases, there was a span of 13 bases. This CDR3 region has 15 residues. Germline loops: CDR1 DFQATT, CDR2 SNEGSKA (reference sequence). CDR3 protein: CSASLAGRSTDTQYF. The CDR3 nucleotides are TGCAGTGCTAGTCTTGCGGGCCGGAGCACAGATACGCAGTATTTT.

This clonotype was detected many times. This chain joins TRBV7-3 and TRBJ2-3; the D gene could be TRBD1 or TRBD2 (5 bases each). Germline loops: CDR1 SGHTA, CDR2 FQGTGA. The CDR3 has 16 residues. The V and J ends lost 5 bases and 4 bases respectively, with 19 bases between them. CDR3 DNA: TGTGCCAGCAGCGACCGGGACCTAAAGAGGGCAGATACGCAGTATTTT. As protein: CASSDRDLKRADTQYF. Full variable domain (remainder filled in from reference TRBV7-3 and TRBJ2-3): GAGVSQTPSNKVTEKGKYVELRCDPISGHTALYWYRQSLGQGPEFLIYFQGTGAADDSGLPNDRFFAVRPEGSVSTLKIQRTERGDSAVYLCASSDRDLKRADTQYFGPGTRLTVL.

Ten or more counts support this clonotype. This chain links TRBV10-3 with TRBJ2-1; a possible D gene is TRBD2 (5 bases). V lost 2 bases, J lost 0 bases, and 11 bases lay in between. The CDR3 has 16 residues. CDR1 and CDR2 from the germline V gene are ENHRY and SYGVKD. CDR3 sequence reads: CAISEEGGSSYNEQFF. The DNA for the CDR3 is TGTGCCATCAGTGAGGAGGGCGGAAGCTCCTACAATGAGCAGTTCTTC.